A single sample is the source of the 16 T cell receptor beta chains below, sequenced in a study of blood T cell repertoires in COVID-19. The method was immunoSEQ multiplex PCR; TCRdb's version includes in-frame clones alone and lacks a portion of them. There are 80,000 to 95,000 clones in the sample; more than 60% occur only once, and about a fifth lies in the top ten. The sequenced sample consisted of peripheral blood. All receptors derive from a woman older than 75 with active or convalescent COVID-19.

This chain uses TRBV7-8 with TRBJ2-1, with 13 nucleotides matching TRBD2. In germline, CDR1 is SGHVS, CDR2 FQNEAQ. The CDR3 length is 16 residues. Losses at the gene ends were 5 bases for V and 6 bases for J; bases not matched to a gene: 7. CDR3 sequence (DNA): TGTGCCAGCAGCCAAACACTAGCGGGGGGGCCCAATGAGCAGTTCTTC. Amino acids: CASSQTLAGGPNEQFF.

The chain has TRBV18 and TRBJ1-5; D perhaps matches TRBD1 (5 bases). CDR1 and CDR2 from the germline V gene are KGHSH and LQKENI. The germline V and J ends were trimmed by 6 bases and 6 bases, with 15 bases remaining between them. The CDR3 runs 14 residues. The CDR3 nucleotides read TGTGCCAGCTCGGGAAGCGGGGACGGTCAGCCCCAGCATTTT. Protein: CASSGSGDGQPQHF.

The chain has TRBV2 and TRBJ2-7, with 7 bases aligning to TRBD1. Trimming removed 5 bases from V and 4 bases from J; junction bases left unmatched: 14. There are 16 residues in the CDR3. Germline V gene sequence: CDR1 SNHLY, CDR2 FYNNEI. The CDR3 loop reads CASSHGPRQGGYEQYF. The CDR3 DNA sequence: TGTGCCAGCAGTCATGGCCCCCGACAGGGCGGGTACGAGCAGTACTTC.

The rearrangement joins TRBV19 to TRBJ2-7; tentatively, D is TRBD2 (6 bases). The CDR3 is made up of 13 amino acids. Germline-derived CDR1 and CDR2 are LNHDA and SQIVND (reference sequence). V was cut by 2 bases and J by 6 bases, with 11 bases left in between. CDR3 nucleotide sequence: TGTGCCAGTAGTATATACCGGGGGACCGAGCAGTACTTC. Amino acid sequence: CASSIYRGTEQYF.

The rearrangement uses TRBV6-2 or TRBV6-3 and TRBJ2-5; TRBD2 matches at 11 bases. Unmatched junction bases numbered 7, after V lost 2 bases and J lost 2 bases. The CDR3 loop spans 17 amino acids. Germline V gene sequence: CDR1 MNHEY, CDR2 SVGEGT. The CDR3 DNA reads as TGTGCCAGCAGTTACCCCAGGCTAGCGGGGGGACAAGAGACCCAGTACTTC. Translation gives CASSYPRLAGGQETQYF.

The gene calls are TRBV25-1 and TRBJ2-1, with 7 bases that match TRBD2. V lost 3 bases and J lost 7; bases outside the gene matches: 9. CDR3 length: 15 residues. Germline assignment: CDR1 MGHDK and CDR2 SYGVNS. The CDR3 nucleotides are TGTGCCAGCAGTGATCGGGGCCTCGGGAGGAATGAGCAGTTCTTC. It is translated as CASSDRGLGRNEQFF.

The sample holds a few counts of this clone. V and J are TRBV5-4 and TRBJ2-7; 8 positions match TRBD1. Germline CDR1 reads SGHNT; CDR2 reads YYREEE (reference sequence). This CDR3 region has 15 residues. Trimming took 4 bases from V and 6 from J; bases not matched to a gene: 12. The CDR3 nucleotides are TGTGCCAGCAGCCCGCGAACGGGACAGGCGGGCGAGCAGTACTTC. This codes for CASSPRTGQAGEQYF.

This chain connects TRBV7-2 to TRBJ2-3; possible D gene TRBD1, 7 bases. The CDR3 sequence is 17 residues long. Germline V lookup: CDR1 SGHTA, CDR2 FQGNSA. Trimming left V 1 base short and J 3 bases short, with 17 bases between. CDR3 protein: CASSLVAAGGSTDTQYF. The CDR3, as DNA: TGTGCCAGCAGCTTAGTTGCCGCAGGGGGGTCAACAGATACGCAGTATTTT.

This clone was recorded only once. This chain links TRBV7-2 with TRBJ1-6; 10 bases align to TRBD1. The CDR3 extends over 16 amino acids. Germline values: CDR1 SGHTA, CDR2 FQGNSA. V lost 1 base, J lost 10 bases, and 7 bases stayed unmatched. The DNA of the CDR3 is TGTGCCAGCAGCTTAGTGGGGGGGACAGGGGTGTCACCCCTCCACTTT. This gives the protein CASSLVGGTGVSPLHF.

This rearrangement joins TRBV27 to TRBJ2-3; 12 nucleotides agree with TRBD2. Germline trimming cut 2 bases from V and 3 bases from J; bases unmatched to any gene: 12. The CDR3 length is 19 residues. Germline assignment: CDR1 MNHEY and CDR2 SMNVEV (reference sequence). The chain's CDR3 is CASSLKIHSLAGGTDTQYF. The CDR3 nucleotides are TGTGCCAGCAGTTTAAAAATCCACTCTCTAGCGGGGGGGACAGATACGCAGTATTTT.

The chain employs TRBV5-4 and TRBJ2-5; 13 bases are shared with TRBD2. Germline assignment: CDR1 SGHNT and CDR2 YYREEE (reference sequence). The CDR3 is 15 amino acids. After removal of 3 bases from V and 5 bases from J, the junction contained 4 bases not matched to a gene. The CDR3 DNA sequence: TGTGCCAGCAGCTCGGGACTAGCGGGGATCGAGACCCAGTACTTC. It translates to CASSSGLAGIETQYF.

This sequence joins TRBV7-9 and TRBJ1-1, with 7 bases identical to TRBD1. V gave up 4 bases and J gave up 7 bases; unmatched junction bases: 6. The CDR3 is made up of 13 amino acids. From germline, CDR1 is SEHNR and CDR2 FQNEAQ (reference sequence). CDR3 amino acids: CASSSGQHHEAFF. The DNA for the CDR3 is TGTGCCAGCAGCTCGGGACAGCACCATGAAGCTTTCTTT.

The rearrangement links TRBV10-3 to TRBJ2-7; a weak D match, TRBD2 (5 bases). Germline CDR1 and CDR2: ENHRY and SYGVKD. The CDR3 runs 14 residues. The V gene lost 4 bases and the J gene lost 0 bases, with 10 bases spanning the gap. The CDR3 DNA reads as TGTGCCATCAGTGGCCCGGAGGTCTCCTACGAGCAGTACTTC. Protein: CAISGPEVSYEQYF.

This clone turned up a few times. This sequence joins TRBV7-8 and TRBJ2-7; TRBD1 agrees at 9 bases. Germline CDR1 is SGHVS and CDR2 is FQNEAQ. This CDR3 is built from 15 residues. The trim removed 5 bases at V and 7 bases at J, leaving 12 bases unmatched. CDR3 sequence reads: CASSPLSQGAREQYF. CDR3 nucleotide sequence: TGTGCCAGCAGCCCCCTGTCACAGGGGGCGCGGGAGCAGTACTTC.

The V and J genes are TRBV7-3 and TRBJ1-2; TRBD1 might be the D (5 bases). Germline V gene sequence: CDR1 SGHTA, CDR2 FQGTGA. Trimming removed 5 bases from V and 4 bases from J, with 14 bases in between. The CDR3 runs to 14 residues. CDR3 coding DNA: TGTGCCAGCAGCCCGATGAGGGGAGGCTATGGCTACACCTTC. This gives the protein CASSPMRGGYGYTF.

This clone showed up just a few times. The chain recombines TRBV6-6 with TRBJ1-6; the match to TRBD1 covers 7 bases. Germline loops: CDR1 MNHNY, CDR2 SVGAGI (reference sequence). The CDR3 extends over 15 amino acids. J was trimmed by 10 bases and V by 6 bases; bases with no gene match: 12. The CDR3 loop is CASRDMTGQGSPLHF. For the CDR3, the DNA is TGTGCCAGCAGGGACATGACAGGGCAAGGATCACCCCTCCACTTT.